This TCR beta chain was observed in a study of technical replicates of blood from a handful of donors. This table comes from immunoSEQ multiplex PCR, and its TCRdb copy is limited to in-frame clones, with some not included. The sample carries about 75,000 clones, roughly 91% recorded once. The sequencing input was T cells isolated from PBMCs. The TCR originated in a human donor in good health. Some clones in this sample may be carry-over from other donors' samples.

CDR3 nucleotides: TGTGCCAGCAGTCCAGGGGACAGGGGCCCCTACGAGCAGTACTTC. As protein: CASSPGDRGPYEQYF. The V call is TRBV28, the J call TRBJ2-7; 10 nucleotides agree with TRBD1. Trimming took 5 bases from V and 2 from J; bases not matched to a gene: 6. The CDR3 covers 15 residues. CDR1 is MDHEN and CDR2 is SYDVKM in the germline V gene.